This T cell receptor beta chain was sequenced for a study of shared clonotypes between healthy human individuals. Study conclusions and caveats: Researchers found naive subsets generally carried larger estimated richness than memory subsets. Sampling covered nothing but blood. Tissue TCR repertoires likely differ from those found in blood.

This clone was found once. Its antigen remains unknown. The method was immunoSEQ multiplex PCR; TCRdb's version includes in-frame clones alone and lacks a portion of them. This table has over 2 million clones, less than 95% appearing once. Cells designated naive CD8 were CD45RO-negative and were positively selected for CCR7, with terminally differentiated effector memory CD45RA+ cells excluded. Only Caucasian adults living in Nashville, Tennessee made up the donor group. CDR1 and CDR2 (germline): MDHEN, SYDVKM. The CDR3 length is 15 residues. With 5 bases removed from V and 0 bases from J, the gap between germline ends came to 14 bases.

The chain is built from TRBV28 and TRBJ2-7; a possible D gene is TRBD1 (6 bases). Sequencing was done on a sample of naive CD8+ T cells sorted from blood. The origin of this receptor is a man between 18 and 29 years old in good health. Written as DNA, the CDR3 is TGTGCCAGCAGTCCGGGGACACCGAGCTCCTACGAGCAGTACTTC. Translation gives CASSPGTPSSYEQYF.